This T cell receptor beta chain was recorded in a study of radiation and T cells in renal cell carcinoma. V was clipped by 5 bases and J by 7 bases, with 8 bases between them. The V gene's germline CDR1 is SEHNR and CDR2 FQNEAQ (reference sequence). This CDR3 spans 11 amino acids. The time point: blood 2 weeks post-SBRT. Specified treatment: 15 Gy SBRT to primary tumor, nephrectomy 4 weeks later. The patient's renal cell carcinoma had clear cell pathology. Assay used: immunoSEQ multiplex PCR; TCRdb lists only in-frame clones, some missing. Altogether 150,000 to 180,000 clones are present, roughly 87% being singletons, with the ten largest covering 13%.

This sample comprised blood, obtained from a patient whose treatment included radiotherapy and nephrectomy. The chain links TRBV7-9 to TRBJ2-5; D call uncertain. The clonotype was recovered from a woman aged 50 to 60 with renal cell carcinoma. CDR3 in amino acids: CASSPGMTQYF. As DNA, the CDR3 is TGTGCCAGCAGCCCTGGTATGACCCAGTACTTC.